This TCR beta chain was found in a study of cytomegalovirus exposure and HLA in healthy donors. Overall study findings and caveats: Reportedly, HLA-A and HLA-B alleles of most subjects were accurately predicted from TCR beta.

The length of the CDR3 is 16 residues. The V gene end was trimmed by 5 bases and the J gene end by 3 bases; junction bases not matched to a gene: 9. Germline CDR1 SGHTA, CDR2 FQGTGA. The sample holds a few counts of this clone. Its antigen remains unidentified. PCR amplification relied on 60 Vbeta primers (plus 13 Jbeta primers). Here immunoSEQ multiplex PCR was the method, and the copy in TCRdb shows in-frame clones only, minus some. The data show tens of thousands of clones, approximately 75% seen once. This receptor was obtained from a middle-aged woman in good health and CMV-seropositive. This chain links TRBV7-3 with TRBJ1-2, with TRBD1 matching 10 bases. Sequenced input: PBMCs. CDR3 sequence: CASSPSPTGGDYGYTF. In DNA form, the CDR3 reads TGTGCCAGCAGCCCTAGCCCGACAGGGGGCGACTATGGCTACACCTTC.